This T cell receptor (beta chain) was recorded in a study of PD-1 blockade in classical Hodgkin lymphoma. For the study at large: Nivolumab was given intravenously to patients at 3 mg/kg every 2 weeks.

The table came from immunoSEQ multiplex PCR; TCRdb's copy has only in-frame clones and leaves some out. Of fewer than 50,000 clones in the sample, 78% were seen once. Study-wide results and limits: At baseline, newly diagnosed patients reportedly showed less TCR diversity than healthy donors.

The CDR3 loop spans 13 amino acids. The ends were cut back, 6 bases at V and 10 bases at J, with 18 bases in the middle. Germline CDR1 is MDHEN and CDR2 is SYDVKM. Points on this clone: Its target is unknown.

Time point: cycle 4 day 1 (C4D1), after more than 5 weeks of nivolumab. Autologous stem cell transplantation was followed by relapse in every patient, and brentuximab vedotin exposure varied. The chain joins TRBV28 to TRBJ1-2; D not certain. The sequenced sample was peripheral blood mononuclear cells (PBMCs), obtained before the fourth cycle of nivolumab. This clonotype was sampled from a human donor with classical Hodgkin lymphoma. In DNA, the CDR3 is TGTGCCAGCAGCCTCCAGGCACCCCTCTTCTACACCTTC. Translating it yields CASSLQAPLFYTF.